This entry features one TCR beta chain sequence. The antigen is undetermined. These data are taken from a study of type 1 regulatory T cells. Germline V gene data show CDR1 as SGHRS and CDR2 as YFSETQ. CDR3 length: 15 residues. Trimming cost V 0 bases and J 7 bases, with 14 bases left between them. TCRdb reprocessed the reads with MiXCR, giving one entry per CDR3 protein. The sample comprises some 25,000 distinct CDR3 sequences, 72% of which are singletons, and roughly 14% rests with the top ten. The sequence was collected from a human donor in good health. The sample was cultured T cells, either the whole culture or a sorted T cell fraction (not recorded which). As to subset: Tr1-enriched cell product generated in vitro against host alloantigens. This rearrangement joins TRBV5-1 to TRBJ1-5; D is perhaps TRBD1 (5 bases). The CDR3 spells CASSLDNPGTQPQHF. CDR3 nucleotide sequence: TGCGCCAGCAGCTTGGATAACCCAGGGACGCAGCCCCAGCATTTT.